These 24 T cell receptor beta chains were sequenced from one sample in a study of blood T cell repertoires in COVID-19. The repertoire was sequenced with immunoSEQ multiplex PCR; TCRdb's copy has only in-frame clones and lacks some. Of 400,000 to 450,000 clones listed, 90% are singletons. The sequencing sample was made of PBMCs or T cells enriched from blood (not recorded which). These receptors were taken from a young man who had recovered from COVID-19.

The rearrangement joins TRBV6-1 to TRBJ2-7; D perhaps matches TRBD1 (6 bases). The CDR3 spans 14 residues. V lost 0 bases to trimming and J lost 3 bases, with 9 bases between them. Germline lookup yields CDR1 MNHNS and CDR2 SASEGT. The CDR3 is CASSEALQGYEQYF. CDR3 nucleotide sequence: TGTGCCAGCAGTGAAGCCCTACAGGGCTACGAGCAGTACTTC.

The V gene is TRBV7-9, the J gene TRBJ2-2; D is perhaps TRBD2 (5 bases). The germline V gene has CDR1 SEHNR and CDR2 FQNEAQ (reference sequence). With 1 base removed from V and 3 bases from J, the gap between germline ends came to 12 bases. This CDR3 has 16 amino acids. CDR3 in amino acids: CASSLEPADYTGELFF. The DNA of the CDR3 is TGTGCCAGCAGCTTAGAACCAGCGGATTACACCGGGGAGCTGTTTTTT.

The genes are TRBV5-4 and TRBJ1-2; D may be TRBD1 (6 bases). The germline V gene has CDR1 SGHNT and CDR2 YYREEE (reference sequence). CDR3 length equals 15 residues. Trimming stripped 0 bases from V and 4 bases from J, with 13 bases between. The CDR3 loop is CASSLGGSRGYGYTF. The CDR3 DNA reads TGTGCCAGCAGCTTGGGCGGAAGCAGGGGCTATGGCTACACCTTC.

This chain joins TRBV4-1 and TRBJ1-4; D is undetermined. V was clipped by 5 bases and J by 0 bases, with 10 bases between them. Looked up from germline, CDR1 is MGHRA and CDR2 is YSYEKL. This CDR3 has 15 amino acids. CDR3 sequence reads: CASSGESTTNEKLFF. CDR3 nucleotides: TGCGCCAGCAGCGGGGAGTCCACAACTAATGAAAAACTGTTTTTT.

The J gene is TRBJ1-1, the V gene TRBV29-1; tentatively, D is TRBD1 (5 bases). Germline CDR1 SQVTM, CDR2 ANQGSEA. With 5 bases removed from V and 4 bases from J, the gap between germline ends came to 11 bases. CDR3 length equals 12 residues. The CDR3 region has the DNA TGCAGCGTTATGCAGGGTAGCACTGAAGCTTTCTTT. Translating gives CSVMQGSTEAFF.

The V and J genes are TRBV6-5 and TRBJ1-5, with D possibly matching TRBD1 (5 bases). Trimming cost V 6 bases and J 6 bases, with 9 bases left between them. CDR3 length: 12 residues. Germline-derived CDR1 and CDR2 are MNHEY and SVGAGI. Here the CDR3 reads CASRSGVQPQHF. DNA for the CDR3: TGTGCCAGCAGATCGGGGGTTCAGCCCCAGCATTTT.

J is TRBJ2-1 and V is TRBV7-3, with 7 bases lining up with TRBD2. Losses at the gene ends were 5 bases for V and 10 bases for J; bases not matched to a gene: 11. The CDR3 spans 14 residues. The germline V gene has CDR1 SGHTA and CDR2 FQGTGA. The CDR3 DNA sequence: TGTGCCAGCAGCCCCCAGCGGACTAGTGACGAGCAGTTCTTC. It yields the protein CASSPQRTSDEQFF.

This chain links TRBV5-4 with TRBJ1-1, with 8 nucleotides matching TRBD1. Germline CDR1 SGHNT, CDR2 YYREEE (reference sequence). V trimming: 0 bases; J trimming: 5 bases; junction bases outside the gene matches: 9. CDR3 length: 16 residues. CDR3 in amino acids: CASSLGQGAARTEAFF. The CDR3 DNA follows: TGTGCCAGCAGCTTGGGGCAGGGGGCCGCGAGAACTGAAGCTTTCTTT.

The CDR3 protein is CASSLSPTSGKGEFF. The CDR3 bases are TGTGCCAGCAGCCTATCACCCACTAGCGGGAAGGGGGAGTTCTTC. The V call is TRBV7-2, the J call TRBJ2-1; TRBD2 matches 10 bases. Germline CDR1 and CDR2: SGHTA and FQGNSA. The V and J ends lost 5 bases and 14 bases, in that order; junction bases with no gene match: 15. The CDR3 spans 15 residues.

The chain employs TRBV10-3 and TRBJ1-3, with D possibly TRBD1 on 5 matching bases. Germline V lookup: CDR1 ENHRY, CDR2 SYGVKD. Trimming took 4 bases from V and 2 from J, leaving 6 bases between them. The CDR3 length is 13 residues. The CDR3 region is CAISAGPGNTIYF. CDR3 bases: TGTGCCATCAGTGCAGGGCCTGGAAACACCATATATTTT.

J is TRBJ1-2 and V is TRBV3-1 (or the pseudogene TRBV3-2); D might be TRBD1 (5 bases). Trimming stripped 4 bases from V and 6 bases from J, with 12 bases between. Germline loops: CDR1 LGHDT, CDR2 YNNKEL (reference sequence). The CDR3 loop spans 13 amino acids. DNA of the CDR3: TGTGCCAGCAGCCTCGTAGGGGTGAATGGCTACACCTTC. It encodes CASSLVGVNGYTF.

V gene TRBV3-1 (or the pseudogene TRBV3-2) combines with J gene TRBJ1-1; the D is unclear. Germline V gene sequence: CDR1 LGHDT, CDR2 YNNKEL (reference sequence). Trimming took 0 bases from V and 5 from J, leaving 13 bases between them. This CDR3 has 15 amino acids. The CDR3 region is CASSQDLWMRTEAFF. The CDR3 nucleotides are TGTGCCAGCAGCCAAGATCTGTGGATGAGGACTGAAGCTTTCTTT.

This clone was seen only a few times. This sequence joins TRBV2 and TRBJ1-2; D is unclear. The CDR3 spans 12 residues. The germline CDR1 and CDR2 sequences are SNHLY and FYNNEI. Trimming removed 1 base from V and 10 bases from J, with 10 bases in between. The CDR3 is CASSEDAEVYTF. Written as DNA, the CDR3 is TGTGCCAGCAGTGAAGACGCGGAAGTCTACACCTTC.

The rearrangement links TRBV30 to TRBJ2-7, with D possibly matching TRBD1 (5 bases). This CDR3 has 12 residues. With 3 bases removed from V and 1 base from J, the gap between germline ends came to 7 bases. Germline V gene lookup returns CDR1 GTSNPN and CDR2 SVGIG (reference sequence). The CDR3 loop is CAWSAGSYEQYF. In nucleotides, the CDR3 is TGTGCCTGGAGCGCAGGGTCCTACGAGCAGTACTTC. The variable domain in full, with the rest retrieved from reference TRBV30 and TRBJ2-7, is SQTIHQWPATLVQPVGSPLSLECTVEGTSNPNLYWYRQAAGRGLQLLFYSVGIGQISSEVPQNLSASRPQDRQFILSSKKLLLSDSGFYLCAWSAGSYEQYFGPGTRLTVT.

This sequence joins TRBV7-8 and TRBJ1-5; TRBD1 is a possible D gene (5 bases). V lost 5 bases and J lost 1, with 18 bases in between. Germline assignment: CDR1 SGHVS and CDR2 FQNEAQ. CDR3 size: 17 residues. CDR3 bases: TGTGCCAGCAGCCGAGGTGCGCGACAGCGCAGCAATCAGCCCCAGCATTTT. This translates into CASSRGARQRSNQPQHF.

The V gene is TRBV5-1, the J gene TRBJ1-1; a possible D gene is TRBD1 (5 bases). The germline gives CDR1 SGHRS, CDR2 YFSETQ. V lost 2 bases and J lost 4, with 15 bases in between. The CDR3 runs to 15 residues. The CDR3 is CASSLRTTETTEAFF. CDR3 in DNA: TGCGCCAGCAGCTTACGGACAACTGAGACCACTGAAGCTTTCTTT.

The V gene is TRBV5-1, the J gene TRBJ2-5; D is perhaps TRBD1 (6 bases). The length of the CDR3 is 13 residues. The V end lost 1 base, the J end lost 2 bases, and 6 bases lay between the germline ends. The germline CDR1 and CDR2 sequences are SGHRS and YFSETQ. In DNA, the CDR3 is TGCGCCAGCAGCTTGCAGGGGCAAGAGACCCAGTACTTC. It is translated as CASSLQGQETQYF.

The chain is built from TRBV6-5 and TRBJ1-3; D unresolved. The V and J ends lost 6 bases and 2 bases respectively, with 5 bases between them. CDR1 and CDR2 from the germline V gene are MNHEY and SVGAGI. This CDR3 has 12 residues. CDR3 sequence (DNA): TGTGCCAGCAGGGGCGCTGGAAACACCATATATTTT. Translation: CASRGAGNTIYF.

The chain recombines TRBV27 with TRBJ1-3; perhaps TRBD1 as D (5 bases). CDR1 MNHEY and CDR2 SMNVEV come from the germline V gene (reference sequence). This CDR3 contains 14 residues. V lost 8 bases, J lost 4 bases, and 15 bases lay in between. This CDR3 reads CASANRIPGNTIYF. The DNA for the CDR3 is TGTGCCAGCGCAAACAGGATCCCCGGAAACACCATATATTTT.

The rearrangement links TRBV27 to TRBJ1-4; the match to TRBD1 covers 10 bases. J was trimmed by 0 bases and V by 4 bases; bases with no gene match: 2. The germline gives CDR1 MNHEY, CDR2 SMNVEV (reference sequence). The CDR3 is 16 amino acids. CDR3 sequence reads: CASSWDRGATNEKLFF. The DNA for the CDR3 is TGTGCCAGCAGTTGGGACAGGGGTGCAACTAATGAAAAACTGTTTTTT.

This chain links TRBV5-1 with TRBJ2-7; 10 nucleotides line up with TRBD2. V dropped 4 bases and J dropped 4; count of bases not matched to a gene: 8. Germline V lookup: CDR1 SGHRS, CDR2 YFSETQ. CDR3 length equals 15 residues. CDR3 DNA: TGCGCCAGCAGCCCTAGGACTAGCGGACATTACGAGCAGTACTTC. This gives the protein CASSPRTSGHYEQYF.

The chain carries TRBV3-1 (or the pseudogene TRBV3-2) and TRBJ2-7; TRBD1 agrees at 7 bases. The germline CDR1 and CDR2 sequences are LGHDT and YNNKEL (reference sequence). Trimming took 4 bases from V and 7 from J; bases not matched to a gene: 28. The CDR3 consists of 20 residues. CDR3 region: CASSPTMGVRNRGRRGEQYF. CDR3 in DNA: TGTGCCAGCAGCCCTACAATGGGGGTCCGAAACAGGGGCCGACGGGGAGAGCAGTACTTC.

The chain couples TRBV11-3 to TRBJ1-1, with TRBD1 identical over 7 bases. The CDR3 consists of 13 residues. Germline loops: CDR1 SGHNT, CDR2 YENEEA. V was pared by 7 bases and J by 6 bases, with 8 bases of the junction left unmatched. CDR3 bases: TGTGCCAGCAAGGAGGGGGCGGTGGCTGAAGCTTTCTTT. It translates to CASKEGAVAEAFF.

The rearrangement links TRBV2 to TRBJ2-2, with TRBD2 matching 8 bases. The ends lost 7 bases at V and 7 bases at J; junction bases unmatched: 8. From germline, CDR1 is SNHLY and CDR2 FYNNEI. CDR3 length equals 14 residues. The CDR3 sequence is CASKEVAGFGELFF. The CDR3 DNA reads TGTGCCAGCAAGGAAGTAGCGGGATTCGGGGAGCTGTTTTTT.